This T cell receptor (beta chain) was captured by sequencing in a study of naive and memory T cell subsets. In regard to this clonotype: The antigen is undetermined.

An equimolar mix of two oligonucleotides served as the beta constant-region primer for TRBC1 and TRBC2. Four rounds of PCR amplified the ligated cDNA using nested alpha and beta constant-region primers plus SP2. The cDNA 3' end received a ligated single-stranded oligonucleotide carrying the SP2 primer and a 12-nucleotide UMI. Each CDR3 protein gets one entry after TCRdb re-called the UMI-ligation and nested PCR reads with MiXCR. The table includes over 110,000 distinct CDR3 sequences, approximately 18% detected once. The CDR3 consists of 13 residues. V lost 6 bases and J lost 8, with 14 bases in between. Germline assignment: CDR1 LGHNT and CDR2 FRNRAP. Overnight CMV lysate stimulation of fresh PBMCs defined donor CMV status by CD4+ IFNgamma. Whole-study findings and limits: The power law exponent of TCR abundance differed between naive and memory cells. Naive repertoires, especially CD8, held a few larger clonotypes, possibly memory cells re-expressing CD45RA.

Sample: naive CD8+ T cells from blood. This rearrangement joins TRBV12-5 to TRBJ2-1, with D perhaps TRBD2 (5 bases). The sequence came from a human donor in good health. The CDR3 region has the DNA TGTGCTAGTGGAGGAGGTTCTGACGATGAGCAGTTCTTC. This gives the protein CASGGGSDDEQFF.